Listed below are T cell receptor beta chains from one sample, sequenced in a study of shared clonotypes between healthy human individuals. Profiling relied on immunoSEQ multiplex PCR, and the TCRdb table lists in-frame clones only, not all of them. The data contain some 2 million clones, roughly 94% of them singletons. Sample: naive CD4+ T cells sorted from blood. These receptor sequences come from a man younger than 30 in good health. The CDR3 runs from the conserved cysteine through the conserved F or W. D genes are given only for firm matches. Clone size is given for some rows only: seen once, a few or many times, or a class if the clone is expanded.

j_gene,abundance,v_gene,d_gene,CDR3nt,CDR3aa
TRBJ2-1,-,TRBV25-1,TRBD1,TGTGCCAGCACTTCGACAGGGAAGGTACACAATGAGCAGTTCTTC,CASTSTGKVHNEQFF
TRBJ2-3,-,TRBV9,TRBD2,TGTGCCAGCAGCGTATTAGCGGGAGTAGATACGCAGTATTTT,CASSVLAGVDTQYF
TRBJ1-1,few,TRBV30,-,TGTGCCTGGGACTCTCTGAACACTGAAGCTTTCTTT,CAWDSLNTEAFF
TRBJ1-3,-,TRBV11-2,TRBD1,TGTGCCAGCAGCTTAGGGGGACAGATCTCTGGAAACACCATATATTTT,CASSLGGQISGNTIYF
TRBJ2-7,-,TRBV6-5,TRBD2,TGTGCCAGCAGTCGGACTAGCGGTTTCTACGAGCAGTACTTC,CASSRTSGFYEQYF
TRBJ2-1,-,TRBV5-1,TRBD1,TGCGCCAGCAGCATCTGGGACAGGGACTACAATGAGCAGTTCTTC,CASSIWDRDYNEQFF
TRBJ1-4,-,TRBV12-5,TRBD1,TGTGCTAGTGGTTTGGGTGGGACAGGGCGTGAAAAACTGTTTTTT,CASGLGGTGREKLFF
TRBJ2-2,-,TRBV12-2,-,TGTGCAAGTCGCTTTAACGGGTCTATCACCGGGGAGCTGTTTTTT,CASRFNGSITGELFF
TRBJ2-6,once,TRBV18,-,TGTGCCAGCTCACCAGCACGGCCCTCTGGGGCCAACGTCCTGACTTTC,CASSPARPSGANVLTF
TRBJ2-1,-,TRBV6-1,TRBD1,TGTGCCAGCAGGCAAACCGGGACAGGGCCAAAGCAGTTCTTC,CASRQTGTGPKQFF